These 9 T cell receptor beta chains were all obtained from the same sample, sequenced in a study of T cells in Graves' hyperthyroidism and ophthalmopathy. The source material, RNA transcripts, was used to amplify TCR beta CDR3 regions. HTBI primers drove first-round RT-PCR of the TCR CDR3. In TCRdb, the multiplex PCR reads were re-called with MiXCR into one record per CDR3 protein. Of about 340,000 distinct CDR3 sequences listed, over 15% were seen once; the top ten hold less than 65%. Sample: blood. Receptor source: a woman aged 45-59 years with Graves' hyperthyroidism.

The chain's CDR3 is CASSLEWGNTIYF. DNA of the CDR3: TGTGCCAGCAGCTTAGAATGGGGAAACACCATATATTTT. The genes are TRBV11-2 and TRBJ1-3; no definite D call. CDR3 length equals 13 residues. The V end was cut by 0 bases, the J end by 4 bases, with 4 bases between. Germline V gives CDR1 SGHAT, CDR2 FQNNGV.

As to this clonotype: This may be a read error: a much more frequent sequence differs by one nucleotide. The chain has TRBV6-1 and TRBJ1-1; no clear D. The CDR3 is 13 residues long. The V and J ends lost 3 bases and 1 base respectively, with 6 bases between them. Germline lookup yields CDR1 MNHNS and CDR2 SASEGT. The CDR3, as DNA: TGTGCCAGCAGTGAGGGATCGAACACTGAAGCTTTCTTT. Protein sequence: CASSEGSNTEAFF.

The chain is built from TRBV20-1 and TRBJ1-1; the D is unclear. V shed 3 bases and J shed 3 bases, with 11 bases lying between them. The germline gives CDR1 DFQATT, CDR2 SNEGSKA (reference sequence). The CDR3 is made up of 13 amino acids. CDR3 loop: CSASQNSDTEAFF. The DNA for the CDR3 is TGCAGTGCTAGTCAAAACAGTGACACTGAAGCTTTCTTT.

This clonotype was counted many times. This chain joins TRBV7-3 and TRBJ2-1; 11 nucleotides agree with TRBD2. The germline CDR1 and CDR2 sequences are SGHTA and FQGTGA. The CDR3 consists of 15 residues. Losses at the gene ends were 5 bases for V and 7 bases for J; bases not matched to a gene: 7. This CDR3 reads CASSLTSGVLNEQFF. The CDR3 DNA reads TGTGCCAGCAGCCTGACTAGCGGGGTTTTGAATGAGCAGTTCTTC.

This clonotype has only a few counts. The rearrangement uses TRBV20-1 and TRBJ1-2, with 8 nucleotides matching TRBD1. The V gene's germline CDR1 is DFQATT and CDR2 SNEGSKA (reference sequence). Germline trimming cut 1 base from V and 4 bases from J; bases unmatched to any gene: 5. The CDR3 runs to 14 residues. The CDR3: CSARVGGQAYGYTF. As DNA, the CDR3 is TGCAGTGCTAGAGTGGGGGGACAGGCCTATGGCTACACCTTC.

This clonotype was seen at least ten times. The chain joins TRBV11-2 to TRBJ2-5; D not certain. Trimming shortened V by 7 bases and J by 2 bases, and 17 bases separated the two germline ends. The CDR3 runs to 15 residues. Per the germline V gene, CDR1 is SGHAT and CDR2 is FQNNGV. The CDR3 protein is CASTLDALAQETQYF. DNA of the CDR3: TGTGCCAGCACCCTCGACGCCCTCGCACAAGAGACCCAGTACTTC.

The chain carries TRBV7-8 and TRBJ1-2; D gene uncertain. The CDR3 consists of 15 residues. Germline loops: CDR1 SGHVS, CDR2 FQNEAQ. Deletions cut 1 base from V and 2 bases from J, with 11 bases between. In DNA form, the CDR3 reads TGTGCCAGCAGCTTAGTGGCGGGAACGAACTATGGCTACACCTTC. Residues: CASSLVAGTNYGYTF.

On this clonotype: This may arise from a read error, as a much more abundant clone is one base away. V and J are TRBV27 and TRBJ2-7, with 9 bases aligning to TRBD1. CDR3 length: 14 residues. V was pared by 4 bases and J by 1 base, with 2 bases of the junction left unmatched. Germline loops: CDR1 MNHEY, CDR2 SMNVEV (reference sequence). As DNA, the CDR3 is TGTGCCAGCAGTTGGGGACAGGGTTCCTACGAGCAGTACGTC. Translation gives CASSWGQGSYEQYV.

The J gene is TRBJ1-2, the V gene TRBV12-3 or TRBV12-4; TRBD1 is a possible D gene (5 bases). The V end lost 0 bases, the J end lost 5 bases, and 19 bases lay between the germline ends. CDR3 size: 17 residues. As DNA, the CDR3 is TGTGCCAGCAGTTTAGCGCGTTCGTGGGGGGGAGAGTATGGCTACACCTTC. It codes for CASSLARSWGGEYGYTF.